These T cell receptor beta chains were read from a single sample in a study of T cell changes during pregnancy in multiple sclerosis. Repertoires were generated with immunoSEQ multiplex PCR, while TCRdb's copy carries only in-frame clones and drops some. The data contain over 60,000 clones, 90% to 97% of them seen just once; the ten biggest clones take up roughly 2.4%. Sample: CD8+ T cells from peripheral blood mononuclear cells, taken after pregnancy. These receptors all stem from a female donor with multiple sclerosis, enrolled in a pregnancy study. The CDR3 runs from the conserved cysteine through the conserved F or W. D genes are given only for firm matches. Clone size is given for some rows only: seen once, a few or many times, or a class if the clone is expanded.

abundance	d_gene	v_gene	j_gene	CDR3nt	CDR3aa
NA	NA	TRBV7-9	TRBJ2-3	TGTGCCAGCAACCAGGGCAGCACAGATACGCAGTATTTT	CASNQGSTDTQYF
NA	TRBD2	TRBV7-2	TRBJ2-2	TGTGCCAGCAGCTTTGAGGTGGCGGGAGTTAATACCGGGGAGCTGTTTTTT	CASSFEVAGVNTGELFF
NA	NA	TRBV28	TRBJ1-2	TGTGCCAGCAGGTCTTATGGCTACACCTTC	CASRSYGYTF
NA	NA	TRBV4-2	TRBJ2-1	TGTGCCAGCAGCAAACCCGGGAGTGCCAATGAGCAGTTCTTC	CASSKPGSANEQFF
NA	NA	TRBV2	TRBJ2-7	TGTGCCAGCAGTGGGGGCAGGGGCTCGACGGGCGAGCAGTACTTC	CASSGGRGSTGEQYF
NA	TRBD1	TRBV27	TRBJ2-5	TGTGCCAGCAGTTTAGTTCCGACAGGGTCCCAAGAGACCCAGTACTTC	CASSLVPTGSQETQYF
NA	NA	TRBV5-1	TRBJ2-3	TGCGCCAGCAGCCCGCGCCCGAGACTAGTAGTCGACACAGATACGCAGTATTTT	CASSPRPRLVVDTDTQYF
NA	TRBD1	TRBV30	TRBJ1-2	TGTGCCTGGACCTACAGGGGACTCAACTATGGCTACACCTTC	CAWTYRGLNYGYTF
NA	NA	TRBV7-8	TRBJ2-7	TGTGCCAGCAGCGAGGGTCTCTACGAGCAGTACTTC	CASSEGLYEQYF
NA	NA	TRBV18	TRBJ2-5	TGTGCCAGCTCACCGGCAGACCAAGAGACCCAGTACTTC	CASSPADQETQYF
NA	NA	TRBV7-9	TRBJ2-1	TGTGCCAGCAGCTTAGCGCTAGCCCATGAGCAGTTCTTC	CASSLALAHEQFF
NA	TRBD1	TRBV7-2	TRBJ2-2	TGTGCCAGCAGCTTAGTACAGGGGCCTTGGACCGGGGAGCTGTTTTTT	CASSLVQGPWTGELFF
NA	NA	TRBV15	TRBJ1-5	TGTGCCACCAGCAGAGAGGGGGCTCTCAATCAGCCCCAGCATTTT	CATSREGALNQPQHF
NA	TRBD1	TRBV29-1	TRBJ2-7	TGCAGCGTACGGGGGACAGGGTCTGGCGAGCAGTACTTC	CSVRGTGSGEQYF
NA	NA	TRBV29-1	TRBJ2-7	TGCAGCGTTGTATGGACAGTCTCACCCTACGAGCAGTACTTC	CSVVWTVSPYEQYF
NA	NA	TRBV21-1	TRBJ1-2	TGTGCCAGCAGCAATGGAGGGGCGCAGGCCTATGGCTACACCTTC	CASSNGGAQAYGYTF
NA	TRBD2	TRBV9	TRBJ2-3	TGTGCCAGCAGCCCGAGTAGCGGGAGGGCCGCCACAGATACGCAGTATTTT	CASSPSSGRAATDTQYF
NA	NA	TRBV27	TRBJ1-5	TGTGCCAGCAGTCCACAGCCGAACAATCAGCCCCAGCATTTT	CASSPQPNNQPQHF
once	NA	TRBV28	TRBJ2-5	TGTGCCAGCACCTTACTGAGACCAGCGGGCCCCCAAGAGACCCAGTACTTC	CASTLLRPAGPQETQYF
NA	TRBD1	TRBV5-1	TRBJ2-7	TGCGCCAGCAGCTTGGGGCCGGGACAGGGGACCTACGAGCAGTACTTC	CASSLGPGQGTYEQYF
NA	TRBD2	TRBV28	TRBJ2-1	TGTGCCAGCAGCCCCTCGGCAGGGACTAGCGGGAGTATGGAGAATGAGCAGTTCTTC	CASSPSAGTSGSMENEQFF
NA	NA	TRBV18	TRBJ2-7	TGTGCCAGCTCACCCCCCTCAGGCGAGCAGTACTTC	CASSPPSGEQYF
NA	NA	TRBV29-1	TRBJ1-2	TGCAGCGTCGGGCCGACAGCTAACTATGGCTACACCTTC	CSVGPTANYGYTF
NA	TRBD1	TRBV9	TRBJ2-7	TGTGCCAGCAGCGTGTTCTCCGGGACAGGGGATTACGAGCAGTACTTC	CASSVFSGTGDYEQYF
NA	TRBD2	TRBV6-6	TRBJ2-2	TGTGCCAGCTGGCCTAGCGGGAGAGCTTACACCGGGGAGCTGTTTTTT	CASWPSGRAYTGELFF
NA	TRBD1	TRBV14	TRBJ1-5	TGTGCCAGCAGCCAAGAGGAGGACAGGCCGGAAGGTCAGCCCCAGCATTTT	CASSQEEDRPEGQPQHF
NA	NA	TRBV28	TRBJ2-7	TGTGCCAGCAGCTCCCGACAGGTTATCTACGAGCAGTACTTC	CASSSRQVIYEQYF
once	TRBD2	TRBV13	TRBJ2-7	TGTGCCAGCAGCTCGGGGACCCCGAGCGGGAGACTAACCTACGAGCAGTACTTC	CASSSGTPSGRLTYEQYF
NA	TRBD1	TRBV7-9	TRBJ1-5	TGTGCCAGCAGCACTCACCCGACAGGGCAAGGGGATCAGCCCCAGCATTTT	CASSTHPTGQGDQPQHF
NA	TRBD1	TRBV5-6	TRBJ2-1	TGTGCCAGCAGCTGGCTGGGGACAGGGGGGTTGTTCTTC	CASSWLGTGGLFF
NA	TRBD2	TRBV2	TRBJ2-1	TGTGCCAGCAGTCACGAACCGGGACTAGCGGGAGGGGGTGAGCAGTTCTTC	CASSHEPGLAGGGEQFF